This TCR beta chain was profiled in a study of long-term antiretroviral therapy in people with HIV (dated by TCRdb to about 2022). About the study as a whole: The earliest samples were collected approximately a decade before the 2015 WHO recommendation for immediate ART, a period when ART was typically delayed until CD4 counts fell. A retrospective serial study tested whether changes in peripheral blood TRB repertoire composition and diversity were associated with ART initiation and durable HIV suppression. A total of fewer than 200 cryopreserved PBMC samples were contributed to the cohort by 30 adults with confirmed HIV infection, with samples collected serially over a mean of approximately 6 years (range 1-12). About 35% of the 30 participants with HIV were female. No cross-contamination during QIAcube processing was seen in test extractions of a monoclonal T-cell line run alongside a few dozen polyclonal samples. Points the paper makes about the study in general: The samples span the years 2004 to 2017, and the ART regimens used may be less effective than current regimens. Owing to limited PBMC availability, only the TCR beta chain was sequenced, without alpha chain pairing. At every time point, the repertoire was dominated by expanded TRB clones first identified before ART initiation, although this dominance fluctuated and, in many PLHIV, declined after ART. Starting ART was linked to a significant rise in TRB diversity, yet even after long-term ART the diversity remained significantly lower than in transplant donor controls. Inferences about post-ART repertoire changes are limited because no data were available on ART adherence, viral resistance or therapy changes. Unsorted PBMC were profiled instead of sorted CD4+ and CD8+ T cells because pre-ART samples had limited cell numbers. CDR3 length ranges in HIV repertoires were narrower than in controls, and network structure suggested an antigen-experienced repertoire with only a slight naive shift after ART.

About this clone itself: The antigen it recognizes is unknown. Base-call qualities are not available, and no considerably larger clone is one nucleotide away.

Sequencing of the TRB variable region was done with the immunoSEQ hsTCRB v3.0 assay at survey level resolution. The target sequencing depth for TRB was roughly 40,000-55,000 T-cell genomes per sample. Pooled TRB libraries were sequenced on an Illumina MiSeq with a v3 150-cycle kit. The authors' analysis ran thus. Analysis of repertoires was carried out in R inside a reproducible Nextflow workflow spanning QC, data transformation and analysis. Custom analyses were implemented in LymphoSeq2, an R package for AIRR-Seq data exploration. A handful of samples yielding fewer than 5000 total TRB sequences were excluded, leaving 188 analyzed HIV repertoires. Of the 188 retained HIV repertoires, about 60 were collected before and roughly 130 after ART initiation. Each repertoire was downsampled to 5000 TRB nucleotide sequences, and summary statistics were averaged across 100 downsampling iterations. The analysis kept only TRB sequences whose CDR3 regions were at least seven amino acids long. Diversity was assessed using a clonality score derived from Shannon entropy and using the Gini coefficient. Repertoire networks linked the top 5000 CDR3 amino acid sequences whenever two sequences differed by an edit distance of one. GLIPH2 predicted antigen specificity groups and MHC restriction for TRB CDR3 amino acid sequences. CDR3 amino acid sequences were matched against VDJdb and McPAS-TCR to flag known CMV, EBV, HIV or tissue antigen associations. Pre-ART, post-ART and control groups were compared with Wilcoxon signed-rank tests and Holm-Bonferroni correction. This is the immuneACCESS table as TCRdb keeps it, with only in-frame sequences that have V and J called. A part of the clones is gone; compared with another copy, unresolved V genes explain less than half, and the rest is unexplained. D and trimming come from the DNA, and the V and J calls and clone size come from that table. A total of over 15,000 clones appear in this sample, roughly nine tenths of them only once. Over 9.5% of the sample rests with the top ten.

Participants were included only if at least one PBMC sample before ART initiation and at least two post-ART samples were available. Treatment was received in the United States of America by all participants with HIV. Cryopreserved samples of about 1-10 million PBMC were thawed and washed before DNA extraction. At the time of the earliest PBMC sample, participants with HIV were aged between roughly 20 and 60 years. Per participant, PBMC samples came from 1-4 timepoints prior to ART initiation and 2-8 timepoints following ART initiation, for a median of 7 samples. For every participant, serial HIV viral load, CD4+ T-cell count, ART history and demographic data were obtained. A Qiagen kit on a QIAcube was used to extract genomic DNA from unsorted PBMC, with samples processed in batches of 12. The CDR3 measures 17 amino acids from cysteine to phenylalanine. Only the CDR3 part of the read is kept: 51 bases, read in frame from the first base. Relative to germline, V is missing 4 bases and J is missing 6 bases, with 15 bases of the junction outside any gene match. CDR1 and CDR2, looked up from the germline V gene, are SGHRS and YFSETQ.

Sequencing was performed on unsorted PBMCs, taken 0.5 years after starting antiretroviral therapy. This chain is built from TRBV5-1 and TRBJ2-1; 8 central bases correspond to TRBD2. The TCR comes from a man between 40 and 49 years old with HIV. The CDR3 region reads CASSVTFGGVASNEQFF. DNA sequence: TGCGCCAGCAGCGTGACCTTCGGGGGGGTAGCGAGCAATGAGCAGTTCTTC.